The subject of this entry is one T cell receptor (beta chain). The CDR3 extends over 16 amino acids. Germline lookup yields CDR1 SEHNR and CDR2 FQNEAQ (reference sequence). V lost 5 bases to trimming and J lost 0 bases; unmatched junction nucleotides: 7. The sample originates from a study of Graves' ophthalmopathy and Graves' hyperthyroidism. As the template, RNA transcripts were used to amplify TCR beta CDR3 regions. HTBI primers served in a first-round RT-PCR, which a second-round multiplex PCR followed. TCRdb re-called the multiplex PCR reads with MiXCR, one entry per CDR3 protein. The sample has a few hundred thousand distinct CDR3 sequences, under 45% seen once. The study excluded patients with other autoimmune diseases, uncontrolled infections, pregnancy or lactation.

This chain connects TRBV7-9 to TRBJ1-5; 7 positions agree with TRBD1. Sample: peripheral blood or thyroid tissue (not recorded which). This clonotype originated in an adult man with Graves' hyperthyroidism. The CDR3 protein is CASSRQGWGSNQPQHF. The CDR3 DNA follows: TGTGCCAGCAGCCGACAGGGCTGGGGTAGCAATCAGCCCCAGCATTTT.